The 29 T cell receptor beta chains listed next were all sequenced from one sample in a study of cytomegalovirus exposure and HLA in healthy donors (dated by TCRdb to 2016 to 2017). Libraries were built with the immunoSEQ multiplex PCR assay. For the multiplex PCR, a mixture combining 60 forward primers for TCR Vbeta segments and 13 reverse primers for TCR Jbeta segments was used. Not all clones reach the TCRdb copy of this immuneACCESS table, which keeps in-frame sequences only. Checked studies attribute under half of the gap to unresolved V genes and leave the rest unexplained. This sample gives tens of thousands of clones in total; 70% to 80% of them show up just once. 8.4% of the sample comes from the top ten. Sequencing was done on a sample of PBMCs. The source is a woman aged 30 to 39 in good health and CMV-seropositive.

The rearrangement joins TRBV19 to TRBJ2-7; D gene unclear. CDR1 is LNHDA and CDR2 is SQIVND in the germline V gene (reference sequence). Trimming cost V 9 bases and J 1 base, with 7 bases left between them. The CDR3 runs 11 residues. CDR3 coding DNA: TGTGCCAGCGGTTTTTCCTACGAGCAGTACTTC. Translated, it gives CASGFSYEQYF.

For this clone: The same CDR3 arises from other DNA sequences in this sample as well. The chain is built from TRBV13 and TRBJ1-6; D is perhaps TRBD1 (6 bases). V lost 4 bases to trimming and J lost 8 bases, with 18 bases between them. The length of the CDR3 is 16 residues. Per the germline V gene, CDR1 is PRHDT and CDR2 is FYEKMQ (reference sequence). For the CDR3, the DNA is TGTGCCAGCAGCTGGGGGGGGCTGGGCAGGGATTCACCCCTCCACTTT. Its protein is CASSWGGLGRDSPLHF.

The rearrangement joins TRBV27 to TRBJ1-6; perhaps TRBD1 as D (5 bases). The CDR3 loop spans 15 amino acids. The V gene's germline CDR1 is MNHEY and CDR2 SMNVEV (reference sequence). V was clipped by 5 bases and J by 14 bases, with 22 bases between them. CDR3 sequence reads: CASSPYRQTDRTLHF. The CDR3, as DNA: TGTGCCAGCAGTCCGTACAGACAGACGGACCGCACCCTCCACTTT.

The chain joins TRBV4-1 to TRBJ2-1; 9 bases agree with TRBD2. The CDR3 spans 16 residues. Unmatched junction bases numbered 6, after V lost 4 bases and J lost 2 bases. CDR1 is MGHRA and CDR2 is YSYEKL in the germline V gene. In DNA form, the CDR3 reads TGCGCCAGCAGCCCCATTTGGACTAGCGCCTACAATGAGCAGTTCTTC. Translation gives CASSPIWTSAYNEQFF.

The sample holds one count of this clone. This sequence joins TRBV15 and TRBJ1-5; a weak D match, TRBD1 (6 bases). The CDR3 contains 16 residues. Trimming removed 7 bases from V and 6 bases from J, with 22 bases in between. The germline CDR1 and CDR2 sequences are LNHNV and YYDKDF (reference sequence). The CDR3 bases are TGTGCCACCACCCTAAGCGGGGGCCCAGTAGGTCAGCCCCAGCATTTT. This sequence encodes CATTLSGGPVGQPQHF.

The J gene is TRBJ2-7, the V gene TRBV9; perhaps TRBD2 as D (6 bases). This CDR3 has 14 residues. The V and J ends lost 2 bases and 5 bases respectively, with 14 bases between them. Germline values: CDR1 SGDLS, CDR2 YYNGEE. The CDR3 reads CASSVDSLADEQYF. DNA for the CDR3: TGTGCCAGCAGCGTTGATAGCTTAGCGGACGAGCAGTACTTC.

There are a few counts of this clone. This chain links TRBV11-2 with TRBJ2-5; unclear D gene. Per germline, CDR1 SGHAT and CDR2 FQNNGV. The germline V and J ends were trimmed by 7 bases and 6 bases, with 12 bases remaining between them. The length of the CDR3 is 12 residues. CDR3 DNA sequence: TGTGCCAGCACCCCGGGTCCGAAGACCCAGTACTTC. Its translation: CASTPGPKTQYF.

The chain combines TRBV6-1 with TRBJ2-5; D may be TRBD2 (6 bases). The DNA end is a closer match to TRBJ2-7, so the J assignment may be wrong. This CDR3 has 15 residues. Per germline, CDR1 MNHNS and CDR2 SASEGT. Written as DNA, the CDR3 is TGTGCCAGCACACGGGAGTTCAGGAGCTCCTACGAGCAGTACTTC. Amino acids: CASTREFRSSYEQYF.

This sequence joins TRBV30 and TRBJ2-1; TRBD2 is a possible D gene (5 bases). CDR3 length: 14 amino acids. The ends were cut back, 1 base at V and 12 bases at J, with 19 bases in the middle. Germline lookup yields CDR1 GTSNPN and CDR2 SVGIG (reference sequence). Here the CDR3 reads CAWSGPGLREVQFF. The CDR3 DNA reads TGTGCCTGGAGTGGCCCCGGACTTCGCGAGGTGCAGTTCTTC.

The chain recombines TRBV28 with TRBJ2-7, with 12 bases matching TRBD2. CDR3 length: 16 residues. Per germline, CDR1 MDHEN and CDR2 SYDVKM. V was clipped by 5 bases and J by 3 bases; unmatched bases: 8. Here the CDR3 DNA reads TGTGCCAGCAGTATACTGACTAGCGGGAGTCTCTACGAGCAGTACTTC. It is translated as CASSILTSGSLYEQYF. The full variable domain, its missing parts supplied by reference TRBV28 and TRBJ2-7, is DVKVTQSSRYLVKRTGEKVFLECVQDMDHENMFWYRQDPGLGLRLIYFSYDVKMKEKGDIPEGYSVSREKKERFSLILESASTNQTSMYLCASSILTSGSLYEQYFGPGTRLTVT.

This clone was observed a few times. The V call is TRBV30, the J call TRBJ2-5; 8 bases are a match to TRBD1. The CDR3 totals 14 residues. Germline CDR1 reads GTSNPN; CDR2 reads SVGIG (reference sequence). V was clipped by 4 bases and J by 5 bases; unmatched bases: 9. CDR3 sequence: CAWTVTGGVETQYF. For the CDR3, the DNA is TGTGCCTGGACCGTAACAGGGGGTGTTGAGACCCAGTACTTC.

J is TRBJ2-1 and V is TRBV28; possible D gene TRBD1, 6 bases. Germline V gene lookup returns CDR1 MDHEN and CDR2 SYDVKM. The CDR3 is made up of 15 amino acids. Trimming stripped 6 bases from V and 0 bases from J, with 12 bases between. CDR3 bases: TGTGCCAGCAGAAAAGGGGGTACCTCCTACAATGAGCAGTTCTTC. Encoded protein: CASRKGGTSYNEQFF.

The rearrangement uses TRBV6-6 and TRBJ1-5; D perhaps matches TRBD1 (5 bases). This CDR3 is built from 14 residues. Between the trimmed V and J ends, which lost 5 bases and 7 bases, there was a span of 15 bases. Germline loops: CDR1 MNHNY, CDR2 SVGAGI (reference sequence). The CDR3 nucleotides are TGTGCCAGCAGTAACCTTCAGGGAGGCCAGCCCCAGCATTTT. It encodes CASSNLQGGQPQHF.

A word on this clone: The germline gene is not matched at one end of the junction; a read error may be the cause. The chain has TRBV5-1 and TRBJ1-2, with 10 bases identical to TRBD1. CDR1 and CDR2 (germline): SGHRS, YFSETQ. CDR3 length: 15 amino acids. CDR3 DNA: TGCGCCAGCAGCTCAGGACAGGGGGTACACTATGGCTACCCCTTC. Translation gives CASSSGQGVHYGYPF.

The CDR3 region has the DNA TGTGCCAGCACGACTAGCGGGGGGAACAATGAGCAGTTCTTC. Protein: CASTTSGGNNEQFF. This sequence joins TRBV9 and TRBJ2-1; TRBD2 matches at 13 bases. After removal of 6 bases from V and 5 bases from J, the junction contained 2 bases not matched to a gene. The CDR3 runs to 14 residues. CDR1 and CDR2 from the germline V gene are SGDLS and YYNGEE.

This clone was observed a few times. The chain combines TRBV10-1 with TRBJ2-1; 14 nucleotides line up with TRBD2. With 3 bases clipped from V and 8 bases from J, the junction kept 3 bases outside the gene matches. The CDR3 contains 15 residues. CDR1 is WNHNN and CDR2 is SYGVQD in the germline V gene (reference sequence). The CDR3 DNA follows: TGCGCCAGCAGTGATCAGACTAGCGGGAGGGATGAGCAGTTCTTC. It is translated as CASSDQTSGRDEQFF.

CDR3 protein: CASSLGTQSNQPQHF. The CDR3 DNA follows: TGCGCCAGCAGCCTAGGGACACAAAGCAATCAGCCCCAGCATTTT. The rearrangement joins TRBV5-1 to TRBJ1-5, with D tentatively TRBD1 (6 bases). This CDR3 has 15 residues. Germline CDR1 reads SGHRS; CDR2 reads YFSETQ. The V end lost 4 bases, the J end lost 1 base, and 12 bases lay between the germline ends.

This clone was observed a few times. The chain recombines TRBV11-3 with TRBJ1-1; weak D call: TRBD1 (5 bases). V shed 5 bases and J shed 1 base, with 8 bases lying between them. In germline, CDR1 is SGHNT, CDR2 YENEEA. CDR3 size: 13 residues. The CDR3: CASSLDTNTEAFF. DNA of the CDR3: TGTGCCAGCAGCCTGGACACGAACACTGAAGCTTTCTTT.

The chain employs TRBV4-2 and TRBJ2-2; 7 nucleotides match TRBD2. The CDR3 spans 16 residues. Germline trimming cut 4 bases from V and 7 bases from J; bases unmatched to any gene: 12. Germline CDR1 reads LGHNA; CDR2 reads YNFKEQ. CDR3 nucleotide sequence: TGTGCCAGCAGCCGTATATCGGCGGGGGAAATCGGGGAGCTGTTTTTT. Its protein product is CASSRISAGEIGELFF.

The chain combines TRBV2 with TRBJ2-5; possible D gene TRBD2, 5 bases. V was trimmed by 6 bases and J by 7 bases, leaving 21 bases between them. Germline loops: CDR1 SNHLY, CDR2 FYNNEI. The length of the CDR3 is 15 residues. CDR3 region: CASRRPRSTEGTQYF. For the CDR3, the DNA is TGTGCCAGCAGACGCCCGAGAAGCACAGAGGGGACCCAGTACTTC.

The chain recombines TRBV30 with TRBJ1-6, with 10 bases fitting TRBD1. With 2 bases clipped from V and 8 bases from J, the junction kept 6 bases outside the gene matches. CDR3 length equals 15 residues. CDR1 and CDR2 (germline): GTSNPN, SVGIG (reference sequence). This CDR3 reads CAWSNGQGGYSPLHF. The CDR3 nucleotides are TGTGCCTGGAGTAACGGACAGGGGGGTTATTCACCCCTCCACTTT.

The chain has TRBV4-1 and TRBJ1-5; D possibly corresponds to TRBD1 (6 bases). Germline CDR1 is MGHRA and CDR2 is YSYEKL. CDR3 size: 15 residues. The V and J ends lost 8 bases and 6 bases respectively, with 20 bases between them. The CDR3: CASAPVAGVGQPQHF. CDR3 in DNA: TGCGCCAGCGCCCCGGTGGCAGGGGTCGGTCAGCCCCAGCATTTT.

J is TRBJ1-2 and V is TRBV27; tentatively, D is TRBD1 (6 bases). Germline V CDR1 and CDR2: MNHEY, SMNVEV (reference sequence). This CDR3 is 13 amino acids long. V lost 5 bases and J lost 4, with 11 bases in between. This CDR3 is CASSRTEAYGYTF. DNA of the CDR3: TGTGCCAGCAGTCGGACAGAAGCCTATGGCTACACCTTC.

This rearrangement joins TRBV6-5 to TRBJ2-5; 9 bases map to TRBD1. The V gene end was trimmed by 5 bases and the J gene end by 7 bases; junction bases not matched to a gene: 5. Germline loops: CDR1 MNHEY, CDR2 SVGAGI. CDR3 length equals 13 residues. CDR3 DNA sequence: TGTGCCAGCAGTGGGACAGGGTCGGCGACCCAGTACTTC. Encoded protein: CASSGTGSATQYF.

CDR3 residues: CASSSGLAGPSRKYF. CDR3 coding DNA: TGTGCCAGCAGCTCGGGACTAGCGGGGCCCAGCAGAAAGTACTTC. This sequence joins TRBV7-2 and TRBJ2-5, with 13 bases fitting TRBD2. CDR1 and CDR2 (germline): SGHTA, FQGNSA. The CDR3 runs to 15 residues. The V gene end was trimmed by 4 bases and the J gene end by 12 bases; junction bases not matched to a gene: 11.

The rearrangement uses TRBV30 and TRBJ2-7; D gene ambiguous. The V and J ends lost 0 bases and 3 bases respectively, with 12 bases between them. From germline, CDR1 is GTSNPN and CDR2 SVGIG (reference sequence). The CDR3 extends over 14 amino acids. CDR3 sequence (DNA): TGTGCCTGGAGTGTCGGTAGTTCATACTACGAGCAGTACTTC. Its translation: CAWSVGSSYYEQYF.

The gene calls are TRBV19 and TRBJ2-1, with 7 bases aligning to TRBD2. Unmatched junction bases numbered 5, after V lost 0 bases and J lost 9 bases. The germline V gene encodes CDR1 LNHDA and CDR2 SQIVND (reference sequence). The CDR3 has 14 amino acids. The CDR3 nucleotides are TGTGCCAGTAGTATAGAAAGACTAGCCAGTGAGCAGTTCTTC. It encodes CASSIERLASEQFF.

The gene calls are TRBV18 and TRBJ1-2; TRBD1 aligns across 9 bases. Germline values: CDR1 KGHSH, CDR2 LQKENI. The V gene end was trimmed by 4 bases and the J gene end by 6 bases; junction bases not matched to a gene: 9. The CDR3 is made up of 15 amino acids. Here the CDR3 reads CASSLTNRGLDGYTF. The CDR3 bases are TGTGCCAGCTCACTGACCAACAGGGGGCTCGATGGCTACACCTTC.

The chain is built from TRBV7-9 and TRBJ1-2; no firm D call. The CDR3 covers 15 residues. Per the germline V gene, CDR1 is SEHNR and CDR2 is FQNEAQ (reference sequence). V was cut by 5 bases and J by 7 bases, with 20 bases left in between. The CDR3 loop reads CASSHLAGISGGYTF. The CDR3 DNA follows: TGTGCCAGCAGCCACCTTGCGGGCATTAGCGGTGGCTACACCTTC.